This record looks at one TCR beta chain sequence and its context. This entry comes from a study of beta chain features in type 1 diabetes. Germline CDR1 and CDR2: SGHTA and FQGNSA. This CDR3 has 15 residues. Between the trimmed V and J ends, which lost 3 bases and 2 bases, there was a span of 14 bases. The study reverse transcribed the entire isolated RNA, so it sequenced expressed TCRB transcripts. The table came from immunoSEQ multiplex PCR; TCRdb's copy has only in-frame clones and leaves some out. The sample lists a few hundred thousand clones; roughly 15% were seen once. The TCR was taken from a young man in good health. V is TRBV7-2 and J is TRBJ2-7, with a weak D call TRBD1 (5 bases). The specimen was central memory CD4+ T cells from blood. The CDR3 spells CASSFSRETAYEQYF. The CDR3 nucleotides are TGTGCCAGCAGCTTTAGCAGGGAAACTGCCTACGAGCAGTACTTC.